This T cell receptor beta chain stems from a study of CD8+CD57+ T cells in acquired aplastic anemia. With V trimmed by 3 bases and J by 5 bases, 7 bases remained unmatched. This CDR3 spans 16 amino acids. Germline lookup yields CDR1 SGDLS and CDR2 YYNGEE. Genomic DNA acted as the template from which TCR beta VDJ combination and CDR3 sequence profiling were carried out. Via MiXCR, TCRdb re-called the reads, giving one row per CDR3 protein. The sample records 62,000 or so distinct CDR3 sequences, roughly 50% being singletons. Sequenced: sorted CD4+, CD8+, or CD8+CD57+ T cells (not recorded which) from PBMCs. The source of this sequence is a human donor in good health, serving as a control. V is TRBV9 and J is TRBJ2-2; TRBD1 matches 10 bases. DNA for the CDR3: TGTGCCAGCAGCGCGCCGGGACAGGGGAGGACCGGGGAGCTGTTTTTT. It is translated as CASSAPGQGRTGELFF. The full variable domain, with the rest looked up from reference TRBV9 and TRBJ2-2, is DSGVTQTPKHLITATGQRVTLRCSPRSGDLSVYWYQQSLDQGLQFLIQYYNGEERAKGNILERFSAQQFPDLHSELNLSSLELGDSALYFCASSAPGQGRTGELFFGEGSRLTVL.